In this sample, the clone carrying this TCR beta chain turned up many times. Its antigen is unidentified. The investigators amplified TCR beta CDR3 regions from RNA transcripts. HTBI primers were employed in a first-round RT-PCR of the TCR CDR3. TCRdb re-called the multiplex PCR reads with MiXCR, one entry per CDR3 protein. Among roughly 800,000 distinct CDR3 sequences, roughly 40% were seen once, and the ten largest hold approximately 8.7%. These data come from a study of T cells in Graves' hyperthyroidism and ophthalmopathy. Study-level points and caveats: Most clonotypes expanded in the thyroid (above 0.001) were also present in blood.

The germline CDR1 and CDR2 sequences are SQVTM and ANQGSEA. V lost 4 bases to trimming and J lost 3 bases, with 12 bases between them. The CDR3 is 14 amino acids. Sequencing was performed on blood. The chain employs TRBV29-1 and TRBJ2-2; D gene ambiguous. This clonotype was obtained from a man younger than 30 with Graves' hyperthyroidism. The CDR3 is CSVAETTYTGELFF. In nucleotides, the CDR3 is TGCAGCGTTGCGGAGACGACTTACACCGGGGAGCTGTTTTTT.